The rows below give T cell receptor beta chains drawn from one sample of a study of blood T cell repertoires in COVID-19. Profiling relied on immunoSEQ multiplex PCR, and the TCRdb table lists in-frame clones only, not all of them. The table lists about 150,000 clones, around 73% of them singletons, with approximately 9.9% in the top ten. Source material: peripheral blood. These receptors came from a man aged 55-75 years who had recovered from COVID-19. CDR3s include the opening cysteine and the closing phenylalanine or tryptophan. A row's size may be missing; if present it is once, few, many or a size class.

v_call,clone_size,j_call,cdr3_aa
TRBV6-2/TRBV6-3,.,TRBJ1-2,CASSHPNRAQAYGYTF
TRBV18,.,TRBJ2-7,CASSPPGGRGYEQYF
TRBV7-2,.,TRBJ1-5,CASSSRGTGSGNQPQHF
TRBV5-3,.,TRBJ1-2,CARSQEQGKANYGYTF
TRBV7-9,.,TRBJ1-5,CATRQSNQPQHF
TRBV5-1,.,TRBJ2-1,CASRLTGPYNEQFF
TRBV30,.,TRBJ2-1,CAWSGGGVREQFF
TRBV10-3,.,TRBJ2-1,CAIKRGMGLADYNEQFF
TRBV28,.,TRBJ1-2,CASSGTGGGYTF
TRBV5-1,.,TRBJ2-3,CASSSGGGTSTDTQYF
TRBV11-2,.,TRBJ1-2,CASRPDSLLNYGYTF
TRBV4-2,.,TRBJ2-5,CASSLGQGQETQYF
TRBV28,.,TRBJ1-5,CASSLRAGGNQPQHF
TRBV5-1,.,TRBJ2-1,CASSFEALYNEQFF
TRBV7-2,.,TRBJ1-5,CASSLGRHSNQPQHF
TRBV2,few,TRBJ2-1,CASTRYNEQFF
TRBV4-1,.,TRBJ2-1,CASSQEASGVYNEQFF
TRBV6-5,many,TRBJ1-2,CASSTRDRNLGYTF
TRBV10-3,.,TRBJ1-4,CAISESLTGNEKLFF
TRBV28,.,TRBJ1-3,CASSFQGSSGNTIYF
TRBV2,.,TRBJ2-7,CASSPGTGGVGQYF
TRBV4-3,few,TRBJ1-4,CASSQESGRVNEKLFF
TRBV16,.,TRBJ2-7,CASSPPRLAGSYEQYF
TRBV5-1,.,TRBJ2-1,CASSLTGGTLNEQFF
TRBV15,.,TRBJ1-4,CATSRDHGQGNEKLFF
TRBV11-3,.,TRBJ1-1,CASSLGGGGTEAFF
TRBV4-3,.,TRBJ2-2,CASRQGAGANTGELFF
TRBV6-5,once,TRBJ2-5,CASSFGTSGGQETQYF
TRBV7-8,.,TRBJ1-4,CASSSYRGEKLFF
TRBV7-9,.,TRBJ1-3,CASSLARYRNSGNTIYF
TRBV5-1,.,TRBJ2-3,CASSLFIRGGTDTQYF
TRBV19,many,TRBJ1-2,CASSSAILANYGYTF
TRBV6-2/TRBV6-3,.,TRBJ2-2,CASSYSAGELFF
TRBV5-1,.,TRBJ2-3,CASSHRGLSTDTQYF
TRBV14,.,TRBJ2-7,CASSQGSFYEQYF
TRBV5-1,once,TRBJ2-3,CASSPYLTSGNTDTQYF
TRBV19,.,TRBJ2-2,CASSQGTGGTGELFF
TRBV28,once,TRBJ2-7,CASSLARGAQQYF
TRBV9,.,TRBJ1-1,CASSVGGQGNTEAFF
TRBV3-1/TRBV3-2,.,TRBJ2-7,CASSGGTSAYEQYF
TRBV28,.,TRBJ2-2,CASSLRRMRGELFF
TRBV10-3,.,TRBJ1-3,CAIIDEGAGNTIYF
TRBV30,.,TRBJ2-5,CAWIGRGTQYF
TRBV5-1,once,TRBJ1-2,CASSSDSHYGYTF
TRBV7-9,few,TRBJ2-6,CASLTGGELHSGANVLTF
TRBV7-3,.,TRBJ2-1,CASSSTSGSSYNEQFF
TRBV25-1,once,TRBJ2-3,CASSEFASGGPSTDTQYF
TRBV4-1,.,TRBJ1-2,CASSQYETGGNYGYTF
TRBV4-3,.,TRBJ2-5,CASSQDLSGVRETQYF
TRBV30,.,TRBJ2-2,CAWSVRRDRGGTGELFF
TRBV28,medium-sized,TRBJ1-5,CASSRPEGVDQPQHF